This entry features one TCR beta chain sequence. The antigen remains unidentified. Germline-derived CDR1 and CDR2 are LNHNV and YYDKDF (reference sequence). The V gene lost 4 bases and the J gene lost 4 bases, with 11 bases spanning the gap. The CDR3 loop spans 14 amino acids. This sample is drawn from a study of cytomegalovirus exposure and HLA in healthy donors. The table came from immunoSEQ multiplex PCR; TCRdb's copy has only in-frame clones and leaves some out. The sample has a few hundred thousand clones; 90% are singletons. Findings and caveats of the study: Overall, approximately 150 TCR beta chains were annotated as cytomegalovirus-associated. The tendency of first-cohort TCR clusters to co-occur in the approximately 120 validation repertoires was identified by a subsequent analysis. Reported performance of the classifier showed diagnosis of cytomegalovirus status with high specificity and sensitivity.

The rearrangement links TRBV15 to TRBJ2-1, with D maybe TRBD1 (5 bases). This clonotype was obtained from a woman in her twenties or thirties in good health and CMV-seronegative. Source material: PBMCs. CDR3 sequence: CATSKQGSYNEQFF. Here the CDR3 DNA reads TGTGCCACCAGCAAGCAGGGATCGTACAATGAGCAGTTCTTC. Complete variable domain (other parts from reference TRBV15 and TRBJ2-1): DAMVIQNPRYQVTQFGKPVTLSCSQTLNHNVMYWYQQKSSQAPKLLFHYYDKDFNNEADTPDNFQSRRPNTSFCFLDIRSPGLGDTAMYLCATSKQGSYNEQFFGPGTRLTVL.